These T cell receptor beta chains were read from a single sample in a study of CD8 T cells in ankylosing spondylitis. One entry per CDR3 protein, called by TCRdb with MiXCR from the 5' RACE reads. Here the sample spans around 130,000 distinct CDR3 sequences, 6% to 8.5% being singletons. Sequencing input: blood, either unsorted or a sorted T cell fraction (not recorded which). These TCRs come from a male donor with ankylosing spondylitis or in good health (not recorded which). Both conserved end residues are part of each CDR3. The D gene is left open where the match is weak. Not all rows give a size; the values are once, few, many and, for expanded clones, a class.

D gene: NA
clone size: many
V gene: TRBV7-9
J gene: TRBJ2-7
CDR3 protein: CASSPSALTTYEQYF
CDR3 DNA: TGTGCCAGCAGCCCCTCGGCACTGACCACCTACGAGCAGTACTTC

D gene: NA
clone size: many
V gene: TRBV30
J gene: TRBJ2-1
CDR3 protein: CAWSVENEQFF
CDR3 DNA: TGTGCCTGGAGCGTGGAGAATGAGCAGTTCTTC

D gene: NA
clone size: many
V gene: TRBV20-1
J gene: TRBJ1-5
CDR3 protein: CSAREGVGPQHF
CDR3 DNA: TGCAGTGCTAGAGAAGGGGTCGGGCCCCAGCATTTT

D gene: NA
clone size: many
V gene: TRBV12-3/TRBV12-4
J gene: TRBJ2-3
CDR3 protein: CASRMRQPVDTQYF
CDR3 DNA: TGTGCCAGCCGTATGAGGCAACCGGTCGATACGCAGTATTTT

D gene: TRBD2
clone size: many
V gene: TRBV29-1
J gene: TRBJ2-5
CDR3 protein: CSVEGEATSVQETQYF
CDR3 DNA: TGCAGCGTTGAAGGCGAGGCGACTAGCGTCCAAGAGACCCAGTACTTC

D gene: TRBD1
clone size: NA
V gene: TRBV2
J gene: TRBJ1-2
CDR3 protein: CASSYRGTKGYTF
CDR3 DNA: TGTGCCAGCAGTTACAGGGGTACGAAGGGCTACACCTTC

D gene: NA
clone size: many
V gene: TRBV10-3
J gene: TRBJ2-7
CDR3 protein: CAIREGNEQYF
CDR3 DNA: TGTGCCATCAGGGAGGGCAACGAGCAGTACTTC

D gene: NA
clone size: many
V gene: TRBV5-6
J gene: TRBJ2-3
CDR3 protein: CASSQDRPGTDTQYF
CDR3 DNA: TGTGCCAGCAGCCAGGACAGACCCGGCACAGATACGCAGTATTTT

D gene: TRBD1
clone size: NA
V gene: TRBV29-1
J gene: TRBJ1-1
CDR3 protein: CSVLTGGTLEAFF
CDR3 DNA: TGCAGCGTTCTGACAGGGGGAACACTTGAAGCTTTCTTT

D gene: TRBD2
clone size: many
V gene: TRBV25-1
J gene: TRBJ2-7
CDR3 protein: CASSPPSGMFPYEQYF
CDR3 DNA: TGTGCCAGCAGTCCCCCCAGCGGGATGTTCCCATACGAGCAGTACTTC

D gene: NA
clone size: many
V gene: TRBV20-1
J gene: TRBJ2-2
CDR3 protein: CSARVRGLVATGELFF
CDR3 DNA: TGCAGTGCTAGAGTTCGCGGGCTAGTAGCGACCGGGGAGCTGTTTTTT

D gene: TRBD1
clone size: many
V gene: TRBV12-3/TRBV12-4
J gene: TRBJ2-7
CDR3 protein: CASSAHRDRGTYEQYF
CDR3 DNA: TGTGCCAGCAGTGCTCACCGGGACAGGGGAACCTACGAGCAGTACTTC

D gene: NA
clone size: many
V gene: TRBV20-1
J gene: TRBJ1-2
CDR3 protein: CSATLGWGGYTF
CDR3 DNA: TGCAGTGCTACCCTCGGGTGGGGTGGCTACACCTTC

D gene: NA
clone size: medium-sized
V gene: TRBV20-1
J gene: TRBJ2-7
CDR3 protein: CSARDGHRSSYEQYF
CDR3 DNA: TGCAGTGCTAGAGATGGGCATAGGAGCTCCTACGAGCAGTACTTC

D gene: TRBD1
clone size: many
V gene: TRBV7-2
J gene: TRBJ2-3
CDR3 protein: CASSRRDRGAFDTQYF
CDR3 DNA: TGTGCCAGCAGCCGGCGGGACAGGGGGGCTTTTGATACGCAGTATTTT

D gene: NA
clone size: few
V gene: TRBV3-1
J gene: TRBJ2-3
CDR3 protein: CASSQDRSGPDTQYF
CDR3 DNA: TGTGCCAGCAGCCAAGATAGAAGCGGGCCCGATACGCAGTATTTT

D gene: TRBD1
clone size: many
V gene: TRBV12-3/TRBV12-4
J gene: TRBJ1-1
CDR3 protein: CASSPRGQGGRAFF
CDR3 DNA: TGTGCCAGCAGTCCACGGGGCCAGGGGGGTCGAGCTTTCTTT

D gene: TRBD1
clone size: many
V gene: TRBV5-1
J gene: TRBJ1-2
CDR3 protein: CASSLTTSAGQNYGYTF
CDR3 DNA: TGCGCCAGCAGCTTGACTACTTCTGCGGGACAGAACTATGGCTACACCTTC

D gene: NA
clone size: many
V gene: TRBV7-2
J gene: TRBJ1-2
CDR3 protein: CASSFYRVRDDGYTF
CDR3 DNA: TGTGCCAGCAGCTTTTACAGGGTTAGAGATGATGGCTACACCTTC

D gene: NA
clone size: many
V gene: TRBV5-1
J gene: TRBJ2-2
CDR3 protein: CASLSAETGELFF
CDR3 DNA: TGCGCCAGCCTATCTGCGGAAACCGGGGAGCTGTTTTTT